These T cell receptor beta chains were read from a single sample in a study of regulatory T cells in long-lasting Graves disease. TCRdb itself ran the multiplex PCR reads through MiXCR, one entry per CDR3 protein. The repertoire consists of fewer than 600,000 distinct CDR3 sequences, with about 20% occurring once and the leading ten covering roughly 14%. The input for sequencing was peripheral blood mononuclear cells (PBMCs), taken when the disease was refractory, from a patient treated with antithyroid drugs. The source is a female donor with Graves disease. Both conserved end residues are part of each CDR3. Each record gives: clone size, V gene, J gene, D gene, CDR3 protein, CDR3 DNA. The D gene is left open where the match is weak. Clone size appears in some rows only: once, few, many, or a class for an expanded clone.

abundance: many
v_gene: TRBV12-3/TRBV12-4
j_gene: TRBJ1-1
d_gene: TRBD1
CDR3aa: CASSLTRGVNTEAFF
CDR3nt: TGTGCCAGCAGCCTAACCAGGGGGGTAAACACTGAAGCTTTCTTT

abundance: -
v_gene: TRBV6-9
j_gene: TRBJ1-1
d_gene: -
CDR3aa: CASSYAASTEAFF
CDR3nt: TGTGCCAGCAGTTATGCCGCATCCACTGAAGCTTTCTTT

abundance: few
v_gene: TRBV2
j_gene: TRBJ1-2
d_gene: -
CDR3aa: CASRRDRGYRYGYTF
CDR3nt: TGTGCCAGCAGAAGGGATAGGGGGTACCGCTATGGCTACACCTTC

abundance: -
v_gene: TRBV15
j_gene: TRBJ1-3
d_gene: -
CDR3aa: CATSRAGGWSGNTIYF
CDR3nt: TGTGCCACCAGCAGAGCGGGGGGATGGTCTGGAAACACCATATATTTT

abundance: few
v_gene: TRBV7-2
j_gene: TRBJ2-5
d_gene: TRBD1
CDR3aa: CASSRDTGAVETQYF
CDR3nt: TGTGCCAGCAGCCGCGATACAGGGGCGGTGGAGACCCAGTACTTC

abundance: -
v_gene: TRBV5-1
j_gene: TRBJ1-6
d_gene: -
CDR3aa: CASSLEAGLPSPLHF
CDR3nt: TGCGCCAGCAGCTTGGAGGCAGGGCTACCTTCACCCCTCCACTTT

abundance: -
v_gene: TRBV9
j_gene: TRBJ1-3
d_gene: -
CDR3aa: CASSPGYSTTGNTIYF
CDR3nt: TGTGCCAGCAGCCCAGGGTATTCAACCACTGGAAACACCATATATTTT

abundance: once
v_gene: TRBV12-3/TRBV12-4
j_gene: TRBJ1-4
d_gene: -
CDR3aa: CASSPRMAAANEKLFF
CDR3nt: TGTGCCAGCTCACCACGTATGGCCGCAGCGAATGAAAAACTGTTTTTT

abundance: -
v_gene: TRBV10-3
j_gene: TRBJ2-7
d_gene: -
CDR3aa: CAISERTLHEQYF
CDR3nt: TGTGCCATCAGTGAGCGCACACTCCACGAGCAGTACTTC

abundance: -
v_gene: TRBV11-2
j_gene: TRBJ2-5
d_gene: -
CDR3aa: CASSPGLPRETQYF
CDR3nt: TGTGCCAGCAGCCCGGGACTGCCCCGAGAGACCCAGTACTTC

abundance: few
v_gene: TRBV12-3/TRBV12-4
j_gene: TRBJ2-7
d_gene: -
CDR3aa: CASRPTGRAYEQYF
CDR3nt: TGTGCCAGCAGGCCAACGGGCAGGGCCTACGAGCAGTACTTC

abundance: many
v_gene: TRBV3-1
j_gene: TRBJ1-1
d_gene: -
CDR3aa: CASSQGTDNTEAFF
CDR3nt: TGTGCCAGCAGCCAAGGGACAGACAACACTGAAGCTTTCTTT

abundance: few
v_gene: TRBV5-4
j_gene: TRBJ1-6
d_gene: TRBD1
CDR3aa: CASSSGDREDSPLHF
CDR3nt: TGTGCCAGCAGCTCGGGGGACAGGGAGGATTCACCCCTCCACTTT

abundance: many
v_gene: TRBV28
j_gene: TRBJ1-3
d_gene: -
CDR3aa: CASKGGTYSGNTIYF
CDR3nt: TGTGCCAGCAAGGGGGGGACCTACTCTGGAAACACCATATATTTT

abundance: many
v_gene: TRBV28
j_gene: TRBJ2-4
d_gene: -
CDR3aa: CASSFDSLLAKNIQYF
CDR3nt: TGTGCCAGCAGTTTTGACAGCCTATTAGCCAAAAACATTCAGTACTTC

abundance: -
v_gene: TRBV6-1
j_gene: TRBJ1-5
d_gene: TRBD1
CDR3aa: CASSPGTGEGQPQHF
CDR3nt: TGTGCCAGCAGTCCCGGGACAGGGGAAGGACAGCCCCAGCATTTT

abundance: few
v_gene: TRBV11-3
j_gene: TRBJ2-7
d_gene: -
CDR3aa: CASSYGVDEQYF
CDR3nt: TGTGCCAGCAGCTACGGGGTAGACGAGCAGTACTTC

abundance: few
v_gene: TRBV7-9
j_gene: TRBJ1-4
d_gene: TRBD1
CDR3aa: CASSYTTGVEEKLFF
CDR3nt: TGTGCCAGCAGCTACACGACAGGGGTGGAAGAAAAACTGTTTTTT

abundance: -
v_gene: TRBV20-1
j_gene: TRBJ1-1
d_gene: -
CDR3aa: CSARDEGGGTEAFF
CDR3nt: TGCAGTGCTAGAGATGAGGGGGGGGGCACTGAAGCTTTCTTT

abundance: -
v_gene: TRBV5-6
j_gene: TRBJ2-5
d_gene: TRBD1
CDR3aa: CASSGTLQGRVQETQYF
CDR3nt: TGTGCCAGCAGCGGAACTTTACAGGGGCGAGTCCAAGAGACCCAGTACTTC

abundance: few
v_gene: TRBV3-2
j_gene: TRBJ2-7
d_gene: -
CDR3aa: CASSQGPLYYEQYF
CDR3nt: TGTGCCAGCAGCCAAGGTCCCCTATACTACGAGCAGTACTTC

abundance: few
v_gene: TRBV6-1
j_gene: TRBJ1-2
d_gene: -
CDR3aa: CASQGYGYTF
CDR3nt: TGTGCCAGCCAAGGGTATGGCTACACCTTC

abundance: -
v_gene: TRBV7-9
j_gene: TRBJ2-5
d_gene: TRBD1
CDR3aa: CASSLQGALVETQYF
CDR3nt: TGTGCCAGCAGCTTACAGGGGGCGCTTGTAGAGACCCAGTACTTC

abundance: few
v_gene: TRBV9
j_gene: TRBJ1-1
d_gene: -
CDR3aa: CASSVASGMNTEAFF
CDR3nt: TGTGCCAGCAGCGTAGCGTCAGGGATGAACACTGAAGCTTTCTTT

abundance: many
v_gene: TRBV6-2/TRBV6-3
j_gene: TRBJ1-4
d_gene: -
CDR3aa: CASSGATNEKLFF
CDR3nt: TGTGCCAGCAGCGGGGCAACTAATGAAAAACTGTTTTTT

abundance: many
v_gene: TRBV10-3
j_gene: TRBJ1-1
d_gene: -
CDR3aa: CAISEGQNTEAFF
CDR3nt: TGTGCCATCAGTGAAGGGCAGAACACTGAAGCTTTCTTT

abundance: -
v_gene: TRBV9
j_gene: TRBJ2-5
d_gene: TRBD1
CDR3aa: CASSSTQGAPETQYF
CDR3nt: TGTGCCAGCAGTTCAACTCAGGGGGCGCCTGAGACCCAGTACTTC